The 10 T cell receptor beta chains reported below all come from one sample, sequenced in a study of OX40 agonist ivuxolimab in advanced cancers. Profiled with immunoSEQ multiplex PCR; TCRdb holds only in-frame clones, not every one. Of tens of thousands of clones listed, 85% to 95% are singletons. This specimen consisted of CD4+ or CD8+ T cells sorted from blood, obtained in a trial of the OX40 agonist ivuxolimab. These receptors were obtained from an adult with an advanced solid tumor such as melanoma, head and neck, liver or kidney cancer.

J is TRBJ2-7 and V is TRBV4-1; either TRBD1 or TRBD2 may fit D (7 bases each). The V end was cut by 3 bases, the J end by 0 bases, with 12 bases between. CDR3 size: 15 residues. Germline CDR1 and CDR2: MGHRA and YSYEKL. This CDR3 reads CASSQQRDSSYEQYF. The CDR3 coding sequence is TGCGCCAGCAGCCAGCAGCGGGACAGCTCCTACGAGCAGTACTTC.

This clone showed up just once. The gene calls are TRBV7-8 and TRBJ2-1; D unresolved. The ends were cut back, 0 bases at V and 0 bases at J, with 6 bases in the middle. Germline lookup yields CDR1 SGHVS and CDR2 FQNEAQ. The length of the CDR3 is 15 residues. The CDR3 DNA sequence: TGTGCCAGCAGCTTAGCATTGTCCTCCTACAATGAGCAGTTCTTC. Translation gives CASSLALSSYNEQFF. Together with reference TRBV7-8 and TRBJ2-1, the CDR3 gives the full variable domain: GAGVSQSPRYKVAKRGQDVALRCDPISGHVSLFWYQQALGQGPEFLTYFQNEAQLDKSGLPSDRFFAERPEGSVSTLKIQRTQQEDSAVYLCASSLALSSYNEQFFGPGTRLTVL.

Details on this clone: The junction and the germline gene differ at one end; a read error may be behind it. The rearrangement links TRBV28 to TRBJ2-7; 8 bases match TRBD1. CDR3 size: 14 residues. CDR1 and CDR2 from the germline V gene are MDHEN and SYDVKM. This CDR3 is CVSNPRGRGDEQYF. CDR3 DNA sequence: TGTGTCAGCAACCCCAGGGGGCGAGGGGACGAGCAGTACTTC.

The CDR3 nucleotides are TGCAGCGTTACACCACCGACAGGGGGCAACACTGAAGCTTTCTTT. The encoded protein is CSVTPPTGGNTEAFF. The V gene is TRBV29-1, the J gene TRBJ1-1; 10 bases align to TRBD1. The CDR3 has 15 amino acids. Germline loops: CDR1 SQVTM, CDR2 ANQGSEA. J lost 2 bases, V lost 5 bases, and 8 bases had no gene match.

This clone was counted between two and nine times. V gene TRBV19 combines with J gene TRBJ2-1; 9 nucleotides agree with TRBD1. Germline loops: CDR1 LNHDA, CDR2 SQIVND (reference sequence). V gave up 7 bases and J gave up 7 bases; unmatched junction bases: 11. This CDR3 has 15 residues. The chain's CDR3 is CASTAGTGIGNEQFF. CDR3 DNA: TGTGCCAGTACGGCCGGGACAGGGATCGGGAATGAGCAGTTCTTC.

The chain uses TRBV6-5 and TRBJ2-2; possible D gene TRBD1, 5 bases. Germline loops: CDR1 MNHEY, CDR2 SVGAGI. The V gene lost 7 bases and the J gene lost 5 bases, with 8 bases spanning the gap. This CDR3 contains 12 residues. CDR3: CASTTVTGELFF. The CDR3 bases are TGTGCCAGCACGACAGTGACCGGGGAGCTGTTTTTT.

This clone was seen only once. V is TRBV4-1 and J is TRBJ2-7; tentative D call: TRBD1 (6 bases). There are 15 residues in the CDR3. The V end lost 5 bases, the J end lost 2 bases, and 16 bases lay between the germline ends. Per the germline V gene, CDR1 is MGHRA and CDR2 is YSYEKL. CDR3 in DNA: TGCGCCAGCAGCTTAGGGGCGCAGGGGACCTACGAGCAGTACTTC. Amino acids: CASSLGAQGTYEQYF.

The chain employs TRBV9 and TRBJ2-1; 12 bases are shared with TRBD2. The V segment lost 5 bases and the J segment 1 base; nucleotides outside the gene matches: 4. The CDR3 loop spans 16 amino acids. Germline CDR1 SGDLS, CDR2 YYNGEE. The chain's CDR3 is CASSASGRVSYNEQFF. The CDR3 DNA follows: TGTGCCAGCAGTGCTAGCGGGAGGGTTTCCTACAATGAGCAGTTCTTC.

CDR3 amino acids: CASSLTGGGYYEQYF. CDR3 coding DNA: TGTGCCAGCAGTCTAACCGGGGGCGGCTACTACGAGCAGTACTTC. The V gene is TRBV27, the J gene TRBJ2-7; D assignment may be TRBD1 or TRBD2 (6 bases each). Germline V gene data show CDR1 as MNHEY and CDR2 as SMNVEV (reference sequence). Trimming pared 5 bases from V and 3 bases from J, leaving 17 bases between. The CDR3 spans 15 residues.

The V call is TRBV19, the J call TRBJ1-2, with TRBD1 matching 8 bases. CDR1 and CDR2 (germline): LNHDA, SQIVND (reference sequence). The CDR3 consists of 14 residues. V was pared by 10 bases and J by 4 bases, with 11 bases of the junction left unmatched. The CDR3 sequence: CATYAQGAFYGYTF. For the CDR3, the DNA is TGTGCCACCTATGCCCAGGGGGCCTTCTATGGCTACACCTTC.